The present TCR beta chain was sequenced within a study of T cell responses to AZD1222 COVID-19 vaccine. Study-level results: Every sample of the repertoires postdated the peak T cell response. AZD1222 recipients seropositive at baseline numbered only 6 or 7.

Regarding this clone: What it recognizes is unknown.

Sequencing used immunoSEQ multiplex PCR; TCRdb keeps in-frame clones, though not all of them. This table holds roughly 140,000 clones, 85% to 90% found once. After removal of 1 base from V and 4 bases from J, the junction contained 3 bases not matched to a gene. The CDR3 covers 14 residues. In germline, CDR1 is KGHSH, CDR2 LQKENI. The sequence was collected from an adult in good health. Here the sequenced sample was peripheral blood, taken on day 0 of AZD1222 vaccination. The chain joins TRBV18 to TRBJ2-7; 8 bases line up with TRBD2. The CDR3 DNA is TGTGCCAGCTCACCACAGGGACTAGTTTACGAGCAGTACTTC. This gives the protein CASSPQGLVYEQYF.